The following is a T cell receptor beta chain sequence with its context. What it recognizes is unknown. The PCR had 60 Vbeta and 13 Jbeta primers. Using immunoSEQ multiplex PCR, the repertoire was profiled, and TCRdb retains in-frame clones only, with some absent. The table includes 130,000 to 150,000 clones, almost 80% detected once. The entry originates in a study of cytomegalovirus exposure and HLA in healthy donors. CDR1 and CDR2 (germline): SGHAT, FQNNGV. Unmatched junction bases numbered 5, after V lost 5 bases and J lost 4 bases. The CDR3 contains 16 residues. Study outcomes and limitations: Most TCR sequences showed up rarely, but some public TCRs showed up in many donors. In a later analysis, a genetic analysis reported fewer productive-TCR N-insertions in an Asian-associated ancestry cluster than the cohort average. Sequencing depth across donors, presence/absence analyses assumed, was roughly uniform. Available immune exposure information was restricted to CMV serostatus only.

This chain connects TRBV11-2 to TRBJ2-1; TRBD2 agrees at 13 bases. Sequenced sample: PBMCs. The TCR originated in a woman in her forties in good health and CMV-seropositive. CDR3 DNA: TGTGCCAGCAGCCCCCCGACTAGCGGGGGGTACAATGAGCAGTTCTTC. It specifies CASSPPTSGGYNEQFF.